This TCR beta chain was obtained from a study of OX40 agonist ivuxolimab in advanced cancers. Across the whole study: The study gave patients intravenous ivuxolimab at 0.01 to 10 mg/kg every 2 weeks. Dose-escalation patients had hepatocellular carcinoma, melanoma, renal cell or head and neck cancer. Subjects had a mean age of around 60 years, with a range of roughly 20 to 80; more than 75% were male. Points from the study as a whole: At 0.1 to 3.0 mg/kg, clonal expansion of CD4+ and CD8+ blood T cells had occurred by week 6.

The CDR3 runs 14 residues. Per the germline V gene, CDR1 is MRHNA and CDR2 is SNTAGT. V shed 4 bases and J shed 0 bases, with 8 bases lying between them. Clones were read by immunoSEQ multiplex PCR, and TCRdb kept only the in-frame ones, dropping some. The data show 75,000 to 80,000 clones, around 81% seen once. This clone was seen a handful of times. Its antigen is unidentified. Sequences were derived from CD4+ or CD8+ T cells sorted from blood, sampled in a trial of the OX40 agonist ivuxolimab. V and J are TRBV6-4 and TRBJ2-3, with D perhaps given as TRBD1 or TRBD2 (6 bases each). The source of this sequence is an adult with an advanced solid tumor such as melanoma, head and neck, liver or kidney cancer. CDR3 amino acids: CASSGGASTDTQYF. The CDR3 nucleotides read TGTGCCAGCAGTGGGGGGGCTAGCACAGATACGCAGTATTTT.